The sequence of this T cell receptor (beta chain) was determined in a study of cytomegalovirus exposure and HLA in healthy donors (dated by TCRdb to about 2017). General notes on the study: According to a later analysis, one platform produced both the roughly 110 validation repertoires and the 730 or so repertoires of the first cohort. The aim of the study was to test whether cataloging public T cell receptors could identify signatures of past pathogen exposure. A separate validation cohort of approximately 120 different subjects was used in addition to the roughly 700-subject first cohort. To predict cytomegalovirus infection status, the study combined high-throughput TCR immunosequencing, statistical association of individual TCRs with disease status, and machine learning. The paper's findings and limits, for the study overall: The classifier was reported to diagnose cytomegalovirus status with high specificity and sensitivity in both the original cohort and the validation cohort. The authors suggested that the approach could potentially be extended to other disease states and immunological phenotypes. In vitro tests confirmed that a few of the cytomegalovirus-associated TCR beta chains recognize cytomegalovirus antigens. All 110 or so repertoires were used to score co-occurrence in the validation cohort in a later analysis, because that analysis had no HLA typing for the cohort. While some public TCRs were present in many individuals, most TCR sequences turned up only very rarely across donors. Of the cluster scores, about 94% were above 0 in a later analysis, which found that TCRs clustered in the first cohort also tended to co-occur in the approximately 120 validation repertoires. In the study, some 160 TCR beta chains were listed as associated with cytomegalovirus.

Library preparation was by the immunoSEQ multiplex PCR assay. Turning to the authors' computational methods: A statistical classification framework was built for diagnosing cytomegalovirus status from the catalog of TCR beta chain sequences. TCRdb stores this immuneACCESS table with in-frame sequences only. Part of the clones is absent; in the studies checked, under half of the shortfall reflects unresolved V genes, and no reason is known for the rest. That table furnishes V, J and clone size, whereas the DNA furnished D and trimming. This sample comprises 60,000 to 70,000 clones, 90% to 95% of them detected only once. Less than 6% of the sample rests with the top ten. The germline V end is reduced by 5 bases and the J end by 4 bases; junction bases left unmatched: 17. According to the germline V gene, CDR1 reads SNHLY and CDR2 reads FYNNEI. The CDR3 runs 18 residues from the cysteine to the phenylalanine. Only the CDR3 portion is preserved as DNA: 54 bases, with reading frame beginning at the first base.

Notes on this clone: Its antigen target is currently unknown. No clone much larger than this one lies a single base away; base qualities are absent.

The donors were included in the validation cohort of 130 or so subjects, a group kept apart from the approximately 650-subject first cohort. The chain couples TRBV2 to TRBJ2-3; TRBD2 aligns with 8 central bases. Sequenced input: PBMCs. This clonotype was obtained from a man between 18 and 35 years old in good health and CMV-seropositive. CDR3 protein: CASSFSPNGRGVPDTQYF. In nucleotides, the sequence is TGTGCCAGCAGTTTCTCCCCGAACGGGAGGGGGGTTCCAGATACGCAGTATTTT. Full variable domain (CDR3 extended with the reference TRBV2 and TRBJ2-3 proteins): EPEVTQTPSHQVTQMGQEVILRCVPISNHLYFYWYRQILGQKVEFLVSFYNNEISEKSEIFDDQFSVERPDGSNFTLKIRSTKLEDSAMYFCASSFSPNGRGVPDTQYFGPGTRLTVL.